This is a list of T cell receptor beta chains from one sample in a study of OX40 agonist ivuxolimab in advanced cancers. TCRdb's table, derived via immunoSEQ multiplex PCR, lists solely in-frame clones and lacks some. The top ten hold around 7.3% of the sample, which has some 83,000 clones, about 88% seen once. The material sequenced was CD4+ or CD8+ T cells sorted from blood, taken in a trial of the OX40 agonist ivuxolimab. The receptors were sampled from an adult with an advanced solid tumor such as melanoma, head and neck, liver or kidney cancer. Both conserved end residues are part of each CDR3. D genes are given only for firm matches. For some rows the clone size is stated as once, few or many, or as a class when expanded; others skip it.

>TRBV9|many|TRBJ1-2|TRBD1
CASSPPTGTANYGYTF
TGTGCCAGCAGCCCCCCCACCGGGACAGCCAACTATGGCTACACCTTC
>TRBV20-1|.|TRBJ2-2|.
CSARGFGELFF
TGCAGTGCTAGGGGGTTCGGGGAGCTGTTTTTT
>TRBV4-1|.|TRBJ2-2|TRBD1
CASSGDRDTGELFF
TGCGCCAGCAGCGGGGACAGGGATACCGGGGAGCTGTTTTTT
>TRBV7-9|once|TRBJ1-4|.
CASSLEGALQAEKLFF
TGTGCCAGCAGCTTAGAAGGAGCCCTTCAGGCTGAAAAACTGTTTTTT
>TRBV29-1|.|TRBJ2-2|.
CSVAGEVWTGELFF
TGCAGCGTTGCGGGGGAGGTTTGGACCGGGGAGCTGTTTTTT
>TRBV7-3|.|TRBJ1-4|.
CASSRLEGWSEKLFF
TGTGCCAGCAGTCGTCTCGAGGGGTGGAGTGAAAAACTGTTTTTT
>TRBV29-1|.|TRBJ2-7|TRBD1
CSFSGTGIYEQYF
TGCAGCTTCTCCGGGACAGGGATCTACGAGCAGTACTTC
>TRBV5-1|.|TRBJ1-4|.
CASSFAGPSGEKLFF
TGCGCCAGCAGCTTTGCGGGACCCTCGGGTGAAAAACTGTTTTTT
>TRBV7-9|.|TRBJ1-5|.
CASSFTGNQPQHF
TGTGCCAGCAGCTTTACAGGCAATCAGCCCCAGCATTTT
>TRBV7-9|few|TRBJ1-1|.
CASLSVANTEAFF
TGTGCCAGCCTCTCGGTAGCGAACACTGAAGCTTTCTTT
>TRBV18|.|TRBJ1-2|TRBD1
CASSASERTGLQGYTF
TGTGCCAGCTCAGCGTCGGAGAGGACAGGCCTACAAGGCTACACCTTC
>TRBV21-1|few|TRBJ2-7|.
CASSKHGARGYVNRYEQYF
TGTGCCAGCAGCAAGCACGGGGCCAGGGGCTACGTGAATAGATACGAGCAGTACTTC
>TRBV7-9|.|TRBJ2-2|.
CASSLDGGTGELFF
TGTGCCAGCAGCTTAGACGGAGGGACCGGGGAGCTGTTTTTT
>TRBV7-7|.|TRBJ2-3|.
CASSFTAGDTQYF
TGTGCTAGCAGCTTTACAGCGGGAGATACGCAGTATTTT
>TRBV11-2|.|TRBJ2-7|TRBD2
CASSFGGGNYEQYF
TGTGCCAGCAGCTTCGGGGGGGGCAACTACGAGCAGTACTTC
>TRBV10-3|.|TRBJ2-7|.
CAISGGGESYEQYF
TGTGCCATCAGTGGAGGGGGGGAATCCTACGAGCAGTACTTC
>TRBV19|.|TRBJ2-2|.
CASSMLDTGELFF
TGTGCCAGTAGTATGTTGGACACCGGGGAGCTGTTTTTT
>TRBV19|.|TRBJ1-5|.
CASSRGDNQPQHF
TGTGCCAGTAGTAGGGGTGACAATCAGCCCCAGCATTTT
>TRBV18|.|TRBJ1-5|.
CASSTGGEGQPQHF
TGTGCCAGCTCAACCGGGGGGGAAGGCCAGCCCCAGCATTTT
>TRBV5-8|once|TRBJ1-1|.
CASSPRGVNTEAFF
TGTGCCAGCAGCCCCAGAGGAGTGAACACTGAAGCTTTCTTT
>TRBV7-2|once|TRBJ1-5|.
CASSSQGLNQPQHF
TGTGCCAGCAGCTCGCAGGGGCTCAATCAGCCCCAGCATTTT
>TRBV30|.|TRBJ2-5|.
CAWSVPETQYF
TGTGCCTGGAGTGTCCCAGAGACCCAGTACTTC
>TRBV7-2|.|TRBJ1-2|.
CASTDYYFLGYTF
TGTGCCAGCACCGATTACTATTTTCTTGGCTACACCTTC
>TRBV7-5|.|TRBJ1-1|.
CARSLHPWTAPRALMNTEAFF
TGTGCCAGAAGCCTTCACCCCTGGACAGCTCCAAGGGCTCTTATGAACACTGAAGCTTTCTTT
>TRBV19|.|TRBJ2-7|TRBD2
CASSLGGRREQYF
TGTGCCAGTAGTCTAGGCGGGAGGCGCGAGCAGTACTTC
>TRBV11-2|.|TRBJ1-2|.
CASSFPTF
TGTGCCAGCAGCTTTCCTACCTTC
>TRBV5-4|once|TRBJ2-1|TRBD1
CASSPDRGVRNEQFF
TGTGCCAGCAGCCCCGACAGGGGGGTTCGGAATGAGCAGTTCTTC
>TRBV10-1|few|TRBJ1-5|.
CASSEGAQPQHF
TGCGCCAGCAGTGAGGGGGCTCAGCCCCAGCATTTT
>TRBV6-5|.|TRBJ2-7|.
CASSYSPQGLSYEQYF
TGTGCCAGCAGTTACTCACCTCAGGGGTTATCCTACGAGCAGTACTTC
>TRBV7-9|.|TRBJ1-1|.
CASSFSGTGLNTEAFF
TGTGCCAGCAGCTTTTCCGGAACAGGTTTGAACACTGAAGCTTTCTTT
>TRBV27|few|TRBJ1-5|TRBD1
CASSFTGGPIGQPQHF
TGTGCCAGCAGTTTCACAGGGGGACCAATCGGCCAGCCCCAGCATTTT